Each of the 25 T cell receptor beta chains below was sequenced from the same sample in a study of cytomegalovirus exposure and HLA in healthy donors (dated by TCRdb to about 2017). Library creation used the immunoSEQ multiplex PCR assay. For the multiplex PCR, a mixture combining 60 forward primers for TCR Vbeta segments and 13 reverse primers for TCR Jbeta segments was used. TCRdb re-hosts the immuneACCESS table, in-frame sequences only. Its copies lack some clones; in the studies checked, an unresolved V gene accounts for under half of them, and the cause for the rest is not known. Counted in this sample were 120,000 or so clones; 80% of them appeared once. Of the sample, 3.3% falls within the top ten clones. Sequences were obtained from PBMCs. The receptors shown here come from a male donor in good health and CMV-seronegative.

This clone occurred a few times. J is TRBJ2-3 and V is TRBV18; 7 bases align to TRBD2. The CDR3 has 16 residues. Unmatched junction bases numbered 6, after V lost 0 bases and J lost 3 bases. Germline CDR1 is KGHSH and CDR2 is LQKENI. The CDR3 loop reads CASSPPLAANTDTQYF. CDR3 DNA sequence: TGTGCCAGCTCACCACCCCTAGCGGCCAATACAGATACGCAGTATTTT.

This clone turned up a few times. J is TRBJ2-2 and V is TRBV5-4, with D possibly being TRBD2 (6 bases). V was shortened by 4 bases and J by 2 bases, with 12 bases between the two germline ends. The CDR3 is 15 amino acids. Germline lookup yields CDR1 SGHNT and CDR2 YYREEE (reference sequence). This CDR3 is CASSSLSGNTGELFF. CDR3 DNA sequence: TGTGCCAGCAGCAGCCTTAGCGGAAACACCGGGGAGCTGTTTTTT.

The chain has TRBV7-2 and TRBJ2-1, with TRBD2 identical over 10 bases. After removal of 5 bases from V and 7 bases from J, the junction contained 14 bases not matched to a gene. CDR1 is SGHTA and CDR2 is FQGNSA in the germline V gene. This CDR3 spans 17 amino acids. Here the CDR3 DNA reads TGTGCCAGCAGCCCCCCACCGGGACTAGCGATGGGAAATGAGCAGTTCTTC. Protein product: CASSPPPGLAMGNEQFF.

The rearrangement uses TRBV18 and TRBJ2-7, with D tentatively TRBD2 (5 bases). V was trimmed by 3 bases and J by 1 base, leaving 10 bases between them. CDR1 is KGHSH, CDR2 LQKENI, per germline. The CDR3 is 14 residues long. CDR3 bases: TGTGCCAGCTCACCCGGGATCCGGTCCTACGAGCAGTACTTC. Translated, it gives CASSPGIRSYEQYF.

This chain links TRBV6-4 with TRBJ2-1, with 8 bases identical to TRBD2. The V gene's germline CDR1 is MRHNA and CDR2 SNTAGT. This CDR3 is 13 amino acids long. Unmatched junction bases numbered 7, after V lost 3 bases and J lost 12 bases. The CDR3 region has the DNA TGTGCCAGCAGTGAACCCCTTACTAGCGGGCAGTTCTTC. It encodes CASSEPLTSGQFF.

This clone has a handful of counts. Its ends do not fully match the called genes, so a read error is possible. The chain carries TRBV7-9 and TRBJ1-1; D gene unclear. Per germline, CDR1 SEHNR and CDR2 FQNEAQ (reference sequence). The CDR3 is 12 amino acids. The CDR3 reads CSSSLGGSEAFF. CDR3 in DNA: TGTTCCAGCAGCTTAGGTGGCTCAGAAGCTTTCTTT.

The chain combines TRBV9 with TRBJ2-7; D unresolved. Germline V gene sequence: CDR1 SGDLS, CDR2 YYNGEE. V was shortened by 0 bases and J by 2 bases, with 6 bases between the two germline ends. This CDR3 contains 13 residues. The CDR3 DNA reads as TGTGCCAGCAGCGTAGCTGAGACCTACGAGCAGTACTTC. Encoded protein: CASSVAETYEQYF. Supplemented by reference TRBV9 and TRBJ2-7, the full variable domain reads DSGVTQTPKHLITATGQRVTLRCSPRSGDLSVYWYQQSLDQGLQFLIQYYNGEERAKGNILERFSAQQFPDLHSELNLSSLELGDSALYFCASSVAETYEQYFGPGTRLTVT.

In DNA, the CDR3 is TGTGCCAGCAGCGTAGGGGCCGTCCACAATGAGCAGTTCTTC. Amino acids: CASSVGAVHNEQFF. The chain carries TRBV9 and TRBJ2-1; D is ambiguous. This CDR3 comprises 14 residues. CDR1 is SGDLS, CDR2 YYNGEE, per germline. Trimming pared 0 bases from V and 5 bases from J, leaving 9 bases between.

The chain employs TRBV19 and TRBJ2-1, with 8 bases lining up with TRBD1. Germline CDR1 reads LNHDA; CDR2 reads SQIVND (reference sequence). The ends lost 9 bases at V and 5 bases at J; junction bases unmatched: 9. The CDR3 spans 14 residues. This CDR3 reads CASADRQGNNEQFF. CDR3 DNA: TGTGCCAGCGCCGACCGACAGGGGAACAATGAGCAGTTCTTC.

The CDR3 region has the DNA TGTGCCAGCAGCGCGGGACAGGATAATTCACCCCTCCACTTT. The encoded protein is CASSAGQDNSPLHF. The genes are TRBV5-5 and TRBJ1-6, with 8 bases aligning to TRBD1. This CDR3 comprises 14 residues. V lost 4 bases and J lost 5; bases outside the gene matches: 2. Germline loops: CDR1 SGHKS, CDR2 YYEKEE (reference sequence).

The rearrangement joins TRBV19 to TRBJ2-3; 10 bases agree with TRBD2. V trimming: 4 bases; J trimming: 0 bases; junction bases outside the gene matches: 13. Germline lookup yields CDR1 LNHDA and CDR2 SQIVND (reference sequence). The CDR3 totals 19 residues. CDR3: CASSRSIAGGFTSTDTQYF. CDR3 coding DNA: TGTGCCAGTAGTAGGTCCATAGCGGGGGGCTTCACTAGCACAGATACGCAGTATTTT.

This clone was seen a single time. This chain connects TRBV5-5 to TRBJ1-5; maybe TRBD1 (5 bases). CDR1 and CDR2 from the germline V gene are SGHKS and YYEKEE (reference sequence). The length of the CDR3 is 16 residues. The germline V and J ends were trimmed by 4 bases and 1 base, with 15 bases remaining between them. For the CDR3, the DNA is TGTGCCAGCAGCCGGACACCTCCGGAGAGCAATCAGCCCCAGCATTTT. Its translation: CASSRTPPESNQPQHF.

The V gene is TRBV29-1, the J gene TRBJ1-1; D uncertain. Germline loops: CDR1 SQVTM, CDR2 ANQGSEA. This CDR3 contains 13 residues. Deletions cut 4 bases from V and 0 bases from J, with 9 bases between. CDR3: CSVVKRLNTEAFF. The CDR3 DNA follows: TGCAGCGTTGTAAAGAGGTTGAACACTGAAGCTTTCTTT.

This chain joins TRBV7-9 and TRBJ2-3; possibly TRBD2 for D (7 bases). This CDR3 has 14 residues. Germline V CDR1 and CDR2: SEHNR, FQNEAQ (reference sequence). Trimming pared 5 bases from V and 7 bases from J, leaving 16 bases between. CDR3 sequence (DNA): TGTGCCAGCAGCCCGCCGGGGGGCGTGTATACGCAGTATTTT. Protein: CASSPPGGVYTQYF.

The genes are TRBV5-1 and TRBJ2-7; 7 nucleotides agree with TRBD1. The germline V gene encodes CDR1 SGHRS and CDR2 YFSETQ. The CDR3 loop spans 15 amino acids. The trim removed 4 bases at V and 5 bases at J, leaving 12 bases unmatched. CDR3: CASSLRQGEGNEQYF. In DNA, the CDR3 is TGCGCCAGCAGCCTCCGACAGGGAGAAGGCAACGAGCAGTACTTC.

On this clone: One junction end disagrees with the germline gene, perhaps due to a read error. The chain combines TRBV7-7 with TRBJ1-5; D call uncertain. The CDR3 runs to 13 residues. Germline V lookup: CDR1 SSHAT, CDR2 FNYEAQ (reference sequence). The CDR3 DNA follows: TGTGCTAGCAGCTTAGCACGCGATCAGCCCCAGCATTTT. Translation gives CASSLARDQPQHF.

The chain employs TRBV27 and TRBJ1-3; TRBD1 is a possible D gene (5 bases). V was pared by 6 bases and J by 4 bases, with 16 bases between. Germline loops: CDR1 MNHEY, CDR2 SMNVEV (reference sequence). This CDR3 contains 15 residues. CDR3 residues: CASSQTATQGNTIYF. The CDR3, as DNA: TGTGCCAGCAGCCAGACAGCGACTCAAGGAAACACCATATATTTT.

This chain's CDR3 is CAWSVGSGTTDTQYF. Here the CDR3 DNA reads TGTGCCTGGAGTGTGGGTAGCGGGACTACAGATACGCAGTATTTT. The chain couples TRBV30 to TRBJ2-3; 8 bases line up with TRBD2. The ends lost 0 bases at V and 3 bases at J; junction bases unmatched: 5. The CDR3 is 15 amino acids. Germline CDR1 and CDR2: GTSNPN and SVGIG (reference sequence).

V is TRBV7-2 and J is TRBJ1-5, with TRBD1 identical over 8 bases. Trimming at V came to 4 bases and at J to 1 base, leaving 6 bases not matched to a gene. CDR1 and CDR2 (germline): SGHTA, FQGNSA. The CDR3 sequence is 16 residues long. The CDR3 bases are TGTGCCAGCAGCTCAACGACAGGGGCAAGCAATCAGCCCCAGCATTTT. Protein: CASSSTTGASNQPQHF. The full variable domain, its missing parts supplied by reference TRBV7-2 and TRBJ1-5, is GAGVSQSPSNKVTEKGKDVELRCDPISGHTALYWYRQSLGQGLEFLIYFQGNSAPDKSGLPSDRFSAERTGGSVSTLTIQRTQQEDSAVYLCASSSTTGASNQPQHFGDGTRLSIL.

The rearrangement joins TRBV9 to TRBJ2-1; D is unclear. Germline assignment: CDR1 SGDLS and CDR2 YYNGEE. V was shortened by 0 bases and J by 3 bases, with 10 bases between the two germline ends. The CDR3 spans 15 residues. This CDR3 reads CASSVGVRDYNEQFF. CDR3 nucleotides: TGTGCCAGCAGCGTAGGAGTGCGTGACTACAATGAGCAGTTCTTC.

The chain couples TRBV11-2 to TRBJ1-2, with D possibly TRBD1 on 6 matching bases. The germline V gene has CDR1 SGHAT and CDR2 FQNNGV. V lost 3 bases, J lost 8 bases, and 13 bases lay in between. CDR3 length equals 13 residues. The CDR3 DNA follows: TGTGCCAGCAGCTTGGGGGCGGTTCGGGGCTACACCTTC. This sequence encodes CASSLGAVRGYTF.

V usage is TRBV5-4 and J usage is TRBJ2-3, with TRBD2 as a possible D gene (5 bases). This CDR3 region has 15 residues. Trimming removed 2 bases at V and 2 bases at J, with 12 bases between. CDR1 is SGHNT and CDR2 is YYREEE in the germline V gene (reference sequence). The CDR3 reads CASSLSEGYTDTQYF. In DNA form, the CDR3 reads TGTGCCAGCAGCTTATCTGAGGGATACACAGATACGCAGTATTTT.

J is TRBJ2-6 and V is TRBV6-5; no definite D call. The CDR3 runs 14 residues. Looked up from germline, CDR1 is MNHEY and CDR2 is SVGAGI. V was cut by 5 bases and J by 0 bases, with 5 bases left in between. As DNA, the CDR3 is TGTGCCAGCAGTGACAACTCTGGGGCCAACGTCCTGACTTTC. Its protein product is CASSDNSGANVLTF.

The chain has TRBV9 and TRBJ2-2; 8 bases match TRBD2. V gave up 3 bases and J gave up 0 bases; unmatched junction bases: 7. Germline V gene lookup returns CDR1 SGDLS and CDR2 YYNGEE. There are 17 residues in the CDR3. CDR3 nucleotides: TGTGCCAGCAGCGCATCGACGGGGGGGGCGAACACCGGGGAGCTGTTTTTT. It translates to CASSASTGGANTGELFF.

The J gene is TRBJ1-1, the V gene TRBV28, with D hard to call. Trimming took 1 base from V and 0 from J, leaving 9 bases between them. Germline V gives CDR1 MDHEN, CDR2 SYDVKM. CDR3 length equals 15 residues. As DNA, the CDR3 is TGTGCCAGCAGTTTATTAACAGCCGTGAACACTGAAGCTTTCTTT. It codes for CASSLLTAVNTEAFF.